This T cell receptor (beta chain) is from a study of blood T cells in healthy people across ages. Study at large: The template switching approach captured approximately one barcoded beta molecule for every two T cells.

Regarding the study as a whole: It was not possible, with unsorted PBMCs, to conclusively compare naive and antigen-experienced cells.

Through a sample-barcoded 5' primer and a J-beta primer mix, a second PCR was run for roughly 6 to 11 cycles. Paired-end reads containing CDR3 totaled no fewer than 2.5 million for each sample. Using its own MiXCR run on the 5' RACE reads, TCRdb lists one record per CDR3 protein. The repertoire includes hundreds of thousands of distinct CDR3 sequences, about 53% of them detected once, and roughly 34% sits in the top ten. The CDR3 is made up of 14 amino acids. V lost 5 bases, J lost 15 bases, and 10 bases stayed unmatched. Per germline, CDR1 SGHAT and CDR2 FQNNGV. As for this clonotype: The antigen is undetermined.

Staff drew 9 to 10 milliliters of peripheral blood from each donor. The sequenced material came from blood. The chain couples TRBV11-2 to TRBJ2-1, with TRBD2 identical over 13 bases. The sequence came from a man aged 55 to 70 in good health. The CDR3: CASSPRLAGGPGFF. The CDR3 DNA reads TGTGCCAGCAGCCCGAGACTAGCGGGGGGTCCTGGGTTCTTC.